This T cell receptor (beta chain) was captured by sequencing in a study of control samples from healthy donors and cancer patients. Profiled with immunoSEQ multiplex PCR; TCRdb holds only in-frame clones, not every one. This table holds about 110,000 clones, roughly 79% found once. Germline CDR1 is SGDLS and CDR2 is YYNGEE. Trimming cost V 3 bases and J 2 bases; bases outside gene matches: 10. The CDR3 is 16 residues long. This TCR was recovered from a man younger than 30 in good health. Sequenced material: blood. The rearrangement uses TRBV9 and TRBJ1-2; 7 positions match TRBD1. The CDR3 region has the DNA TGTGCCAGCAGCGCCGGGGACAGTCCTATGAACTATGGCTACACCTTC. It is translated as CASSAGDSPMNYGYTF.